What follows are 24 T cell receptor beta chains derived from one specimen sequenced in a study of CD8 T cells in ankylosing spondylitis. One entry per CDR3 protein results from TCRdb running MiXCR on the 5' RACE reads. Found here are 400,000 to 450,000 distinct CDR3 sequences, roughly a sixth of them singletons; the top ten hold over 1%. Whole-study findings and limits: Characteristic, it appeared, of ankylosing spondylitis blood was a TCR beta motif of roughly eight highly homologous variants.

The antigens of these receptors remain unknown. The sample was blood, either unsorted or a sorted T cell fraction (not recorded which). These receptor sequences come from a male donor with ankylosing spondylitis.

This clonotype turned up a few times. The rearrangement uses TRBV3-1 and TRBJ1-5; D is ambiguous. The CDR3 extends over 13 amino acids. Trimming removed 1 base from V and 2 bases from J, with 3 bases in between. Germline lookup yields CDR1 LGHDT and CDR2 YNNKEL (reference sequence). CDR3 region: CASSQAGNQPQHF. DNA for the CDR3: TGTGCCAGCAGCCAAGCGGGCAATCAGCCCCAGCATTTT.

The chain is built from TRBV27 and TRBJ2-7, with a possible D match to TRBD1 (6 bases). The CDR3 is made up of 15 amino acids. The ends were cut back, 4 bases at V and 5 bases at J, with 18 bases in the middle. In germline, CDR1 is MNHEY, CDR2 SMNVEV (reference sequence). The CDR3 bases are TGTGCCAGCAGTTCCTACCTGACAGGTATGGACGAGCAGTACTTC. Protein: CASSSYLTGMDEQYF.

The V call is TRBV20-1, the J call TRBJ2-7, with 8 positions matching TRBD2. Germline V CDR1 and CDR2: DFQATT, SNEGSKA (reference sequence). This CDR3 has 14 residues. Trimming removed 2 bases from V and 5 bases from J; junction bases left unmatched: 8. CDR3 in amino acids: CSARFAGGYDEQYF. DNA of the CDR3: TGCAGTGCTAGATTTGCGGGGGGATACGACGAGCAGTACTTC.

This clonotype has only one observation. The V and J genes are TRBV11-3 and TRBJ2-1, with 8 bases fitting TRBD1. The CDR3 length is 15 residues. V trimming: 5 bases; J trimming: 5 bases; junction bases outside the gene matches: 8. From germline, CDR1 is SGHNT and CDR2 YENEEA. The CDR3 loop is CASSPGTGLNNEQFF. The CDR3 DNA reads TGTGCCAGCAGCCCGGGGACAGGATTAAACAATGAGCAGTTCTTC.

The chain employs TRBV29-1 and TRBJ1-4; 10 nucleotides align to TRBD1. The CDR3 is 15 residues long. Germline-derived CDR1 and CDR2 are SQVTM and ANQGSEA. With V trimmed by 5 bases and J by 7 bases, 10 bases remained unmatched. The DNA of the CDR3 is TGCAGCGTTAGGGACAGGGGTGGAGTTGCTGAAAAACTGTTTTTT. This sequence encodes CSVRDRGGVAEKLFF.

CDR3: CSVGAGGSSYEQYF. CDR3 in DNA: TGCAGCGTTGGGGCGGGGGGGAGCTCCTACGAGCAGTACTTC. This chain connects TRBV29-1 to TRBJ2-7; TRBD2 agrees at 9 bases. This CDR3 contains 14 residues. The germline gives CDR1 SQVTM, CDR2 ANQGSEA. V was clipped by 4 bases and J by 0 bases; unmatched bases: 4.

V gene TRBV18 combines with J gene TRBJ1-1; 7 bases align to TRBD1. The V gene end was trimmed by 3 bases and the J gene end by 4 bases; junction bases not matched to a gene: 5. The CDR3 runs 14 residues. From germline, CDR1 is KGHSH and CDR2 LQKENI. The CDR3 DNA reads TGTGCCAGCTCACCCCAACGACAGGGCACTGAAGCTTTCTTT. As protein: CASSPQRQGTEAFF. Variable domain in full (rest from reference TRBV18 and TRBJ1-1): NAGVMQNPRHLVRRRGQEARLRCSPMKGHSHVYWYRQLPEEGLKFMVYLQKENIIDESGMPKERFSAEFPKEGPSILRIQQVVRGDSAAYFCASSPQRQGTEAFFGQGTRLTVV.

The chain combines TRBV20-1 with TRBJ1-1; no definite D call. Trimming took 3 bases from V and 5 from J, leaving 19 bases between them. Germline CDR1 is DFQATT and CDR2 is SNEGSKA (reference sequence). The CDR3 is 15 amino acids. CDR3 in DNA: TGCAGTGCTAGCCTTCTCTCTCGGGGTCCAACTGAAGCTTTCTTT. Translated, it gives CSASLLSRGPTEAFF.

The V call is TRBV5-1, the J call TRBJ1-1; tentatively, D is TRBD1 (5 bases). V shed 2 bases and J shed 6 bases, with 11 bases lying between them. Looked up from germline, CDR1 is SGHRS and CDR2 is YFSETQ. The CDR3 covers 13 residues. CDR3 amino acids: CASSFEGGAEAFF. The CDR3 DNA reads TGCGCCAGCAGCTTTGAGGGAGGGGCTGAAGCTTTCTTT.

The chain employs TRBV7-2 and TRBJ2-5; D tentatively fits TRBD1 or TRBD2 (6 bases each). The CDR3 totals 13 residues. The V gene lost 0 bases and the J gene lost 9 bases, with 11 bases spanning the gap. The germline gives CDR1 SGHTA, CDR2 FQGNSA. CDR3 sequence (DNA): TGTGCCAGCAGCTTAGCGCACAGGGAGGCCCAGTACTTC. Protein sequence: CASSLAHREAQYF.

The table lists this clonotype with a few counts. The J gene is TRBJ1-1, the V gene TRBV2; no clear D. The CDR3 runs to 12 residues. The germline CDR1 and CDR2 sequences are SNHLY and FYNNEI. Trimming cost V 9 bases and J 5 bases, with 13 bases left between them. CDR3: CARARGGTEAFF. CDR3 bases: TGTGCCAGGGCCCGGGGTGGGACTGAAGCTTTCTTT. Variable domain in full (rest from reference TRBV2 and TRBJ1-1): EPEVTQTPSHQVTQMGQEVILRCVPISNHLYFYWYRQILGQKVEFLVSFYNNEISEKSEIFDDQFSVERPDGSNFTLKIRSTKLEDSAMYFCARARGGTEAFFGQGTRLTVV.

This clonotype appeared a single time. This rearrangement joins TRBV6-5 to TRBJ1-1, with D possibly matching TRBD1 (6 bases). The CDR3 has 10 residues. Trimming took 7 bases from V and 11 from J, leaving 11 bases between them. Germline CDR1 and CDR2: MNHEY and SVGAGI. The CDR3 reads CASIGTTAFF. Written as DNA, the CDR3 is TGTGCCAGCATCGGGACAACGGCTTTCTTT.

This chain links TRBV5-5 with TRBJ1-2; D unresolved. CDR3 size: 13 residues. The germline CDR1 and CDR2 sequences are SGHKS and YYEKEE (reference sequence). V gave up 4 bases and J gave up 0 bases, with 7 bases separating them. CDR3 in DNA: TGTGCCAGCAGCCCGGTGACTAACTATGGCTACACCTTC. Translating gives CASSPVTNYGYTF. The full variable domain, completed using reference TRBV5-5 and TRBJ1-2, is DAGVTQSPTHLIKTRGQQVTLRCSPISGHKSVSWYQQVLGQGPQFIFQYYEKEERGRGNFPDRFSARQFPNYSSELNVNALLLGDSALYLCASSPVTNYGYTFGSGTRLTVV.

The chain recombines TRBV20-1 with TRBJ2-7, with D unclear. Germline CDR1 DFQATT, CDR2 SNEGSKA (reference sequence). The CDR3 runs to 8 residues. The CDR3 is CPPSGQYF. The CDR3 DNA reads as TGCCCCCCCTCGGGGCAGTACTTC.

A few counts support this clonotype. V and J are TRBV7-3 and TRBJ2-5; 7 bases agree with TRBD1. CDR3 length: 14 residues. Germline V lookup: CDR1 SGHTA, CDR2 FQGTGA. V lost 5 bases to trimming and J lost 4 bases; unmatched junction nucleotides: 7. CDR3 bases: TGTGCCAGCAGCACGACAGGGTGGGCAGAGACCCAGTACTTC. Amino acid sequence: CASSTTGWAETQYF.

This chain joins TRBV3-1 and TRBJ1-1; D is perhaps TRBD1 (5 bases). V was clipped by 3 bases and J by 1 base, with 12 bases between them. CDR1 and CDR2 from the germline V gene are LGHDT and YNNKEL (reference sequence). This CDR3 comprises 15 residues. The CDR3 region is CASSQRQTKNTEAFF. Written as DNA, the CDR3 is TGTGCCAGCAGCCAGAGACAGACTAAGAACACTGAAGCTTTCTTT.

This clonotype appeared a single time. The V call is TRBV27, the J call TRBJ2-7; D tentatively fits TRBD1 or TRBD2 (5 bases each). CDR3 length equals 14 residues. Germline assignment: CDR1 MNHEY and CDR2 SMNVEV (reference sequence). Trimming removed 4 bases at V and 6 bases at J, with 16 bases between. CDR3 residues: CASSSRARGSEQYF. DNA of the CDR3: TGTGCCAGCAGTTCCCGGGCCCGGGGCTCCGAGCAGTACTTC.

This clonotype was detected only a few times. This chain joins TRBV18 and TRBJ2-3; TRBD2 agrees at 8 bases. The CDR3 loop spans 16 amino acids. Germline CDR1 reads KGHSH; CDR2 reads LQKENI. After removal of 4 bases from V and 1 base from J, the junction contained 7 bases not matched to a gene. The CDR3 loop is CASSRGTGGGTDTQYF. CDR3 coding DNA: TGTGCCAGCTCACGAGGAACGGGAGGGGGCACAGATACGCAGTATTTT.

This clonotype came up many times. This chain links TRBV20-1 with TRBJ1-2, with 9 bases identical to TRBD1. CDR1 DFQATT and CDR2 SNEGSKA come from the germline V gene (reference sequence). J gave up 3 bases and V 2 bases, and 7 bases lay outside the gene matches. The CDR3 totals 15 residues. The CDR3 DNA reads TGCAGTGCTAGAAATTGGACAGGGGAATACTATGGCTACACCTTC. It yields the protein CSARNWTGEYYGYTF.

This clonotype was seen only a few times. This chain joins TRBV9 and TRBJ2-3, with 11 bases that match TRBD2. V was clipped by 0 bases and J by 4 bases; unmatched bases: 7. There are 17 residues in the CDR3. Germline CDR1 SGDLS, CDR2 YYNGEE. The CDR3 here is CASSVAISGGASDTQYF. CDR3 in DNA: TGTGCCAGCAGCGTAGCTATTAGCGGGGGGGCATCAGATACGCAGTATTTT.

This clonotype has a handful of counts. The chain uses TRBV5-1 and TRBJ1-3; maybe TRBD1 (5 bases). The length of the CDR3 is 15 residues. Germline V gene lookup returns CDR1 SGHRS and CDR2 YFSETQ. The V and J ends lost 0 bases and 0 bases respectively, with 7 bases between them. In DNA form, the CDR3 reads TGCGCCAGCAGCTTGGAAGGGGACTCTGGAAACACCATATATTTT. Translation: CASSLEGDSGNTIYF.

The CDR3 protein is CSGRPSTHGTQYF. CDR3 sequence (DNA): TGCAGTGGCCGGCCTAGTACCCATGGTACGCAGTATTTT. The chain is built from TRBV20-1 and TRBJ2-3; D gene ambiguous. The germline V gene encodes CDR1 DFQATT and CDR2 SNEGSKA (reference sequence). The V gene lost 7 bases and the J gene lost 8 bases, with 19 bases spanning the gap. The CDR3 runs 13 residues.

The chain has TRBV5-1 and TRBJ2-2, with D unresolved. In germline, CDR1 is SGHRS, CDR2 YFSETQ. The CDR3 runs to 14 residues. V was pared by 3 bases and J by 0 bases, with 6 bases between. In DNA, the CDR3 is TGCGCCAGCAGCTACTCCCCGAACACCGGGGAGCTGTTTTTT. As protein: CASSYSPNTGELFF.

The chain employs TRBV7-3 and TRBJ2-7; a possible D gene is TRBD2 (5 bases). V lost 5 bases and J 4 bases, leaving 18 bases between the germline ends. The CDR3 totals 15 residues. The germline CDR1 and CDR2 sequences are SGHTA and FQGTGA. The CDR3 loop is CASSTYAGLQYEQYF. The CDR3 bases are TGTGCCAGCAGCACCTACGCGGGTTTACAATACGAGCAGTACTTC.